These 28 T cell receptor beta chains were sequenced from one sample in a study of cytomegalovirus exposure and HLA in healthy donors. This PCR relied on a set of 60 Vbeta primers and 13 Jbeta primers. Assay: immunoSEQ multiplex PCR; the TCRdb copy retains only in-frame clones and omits some. Found here are tens of thousands of clones, about 70% of them singletons; the top ten hold roughly 9.7%. Sequenced input: PBMCs. These TCRs come from a woman aged 25 to 45 in good health and CMV-seronegative.

The rearrangement uses TRBV7-6 and TRBJ2-1; 12 bases map to TRBD2. With 0 bases clipped from V and 7 bases from J, the junction kept 10 bases outside the gene matches. The CDR3 consists of 18 residues. Germline-derived CDR1 and CDR2 are SGHVS and FNYEAQ. The CDR3 reads CASSLASGLAGGLNEQFF. The CDR3 nucleotides read TGTGCCAGCAGCTTAGCGTCGGGGCTAGCGGGGGGGTTGAATGAGCAGTTCTTC. Filled out from reference TRBV7-6 and TRBJ2-1, the complete variable domain reads GAGVSQSPRYKVTKRGQDVALRCDPISGHVSLYWYRQALGQGPEFLTYFNYEAQQDKSGLPNDRFSAERPEGSISTLTIQRTEQRDSAMYRCASSLASGLAGGLNEQFFGPGTRLTVL.

The chain is built from TRBV27 and TRBJ1-4; 9 bases are shared with TRBD1. The CDR3 runs 15 residues. CDR1 and CDR2 from the germline V gene are MNHEY and SMNVEV (reference sequence). Unmatched junction bases numbered 9, after V lost 6 bases and J lost 7 bases. The chain's CDR3 is CASRSLGTGSEKLFF. In DNA form, the CDR3 reads TGTGCCAGCAGATCCCTAGGGACAGGGAGTGAAAAACTGTTTTTT.

This clone has a handful of counts. The rearrangement joins TRBV7-9 to TRBJ1-5; D not resolved. This CDR3 region has 13 residues. The V and J ends lost 4 bases and 5 bases respectively, with 9 bases between them. Germline V gives CDR1 SEHNR, CDR2 FQNEAQ (reference sequence). CDR3 nucleotides: TGTGCCAGCAGCTACACGACTGATCAGCCCCAGCATTTT. As protein: CASSYTTDQPQHF.

This clone appeared a single time. The genes are TRBV6-6 and TRBJ1-4; TRBD1 matches at 8 bases. The CDR3 runs to 14 residues. CDR1 and CDR2 from the germline V gene are MNHNY and SVGAGI (reference sequence). V shed 6 bases, J shed 8 bases, and the junction held 8 bases outside the gene matches. In DNA form, the CDR3 reads TGTGCCAGCAGACAAGGACAGGGCGAAGAAAAACTGTTTTTT. Its protein is CASRQGQGEEKLFF.

This chain joins TRBV4-1 and TRBJ2-7, with D unclear. The length of the CDR3 is 16 residues. Germline V gives CDR1 MGHRA, CDR2 YSYEKL. Trimming took off 0 bases at V and 0 bases at J, with 12 bases between the two ends. The DNA for the CDR3 is TGCGCCAGCAGCCAAGAGTGGCAGGCCAGCTCCTACGAGCAGTACTTC. As protein: CASSQEWQASSYEQYF.

The V call is TRBV10-2, the J call TRBJ2-3; no clear D. There are 12 residues in the CDR3. CDR1 and CDR2 from the germline V gene are WSHSY and SAAADI. The germline V and J ends were trimmed by 5 bases and 5 bases, with 8 bases remaining between them. CDR3 amino acids: CASSSPRDTQYF. The DNA of the CDR3 is TGCGCCAGCAGTTCCCCGAGAGATACGCAGTATTTT.

This clone has only a few counts. The sample holds other DNA sequences that translate to the same CDR3. The chain uses TRBV30 and TRBJ1-5, with 8 nucleotides matching TRBD1. CDR3 length: 13 amino acids. CDR1 is GTSNPN, CDR2 SVGIG, per germline (reference sequence). CDR3 nucleotide sequence: TGTGCAATGACAGGGGATAGTTTTCAGCCCCAGCATTTT. As protein: CAMTGDSFQPQHF.

The chain combines TRBV20-1 with TRBJ1-1; TRBD1 agrees at 9 bases. V shed 5 bases, J shed 11 bases, and the junction held 3 bases outside the gene matches. The length of the CDR3 is 10 residues. The germline CDR1 and CDR2 sequences are DFQATT and SNEGSKA (reference sequence). The CDR3 DNA reads as TGCAGTGCTCCGGACAGGGGCGCTTTCTTT. Translating gives CSAPDRGAFF.

The chain combines TRBV20-1 with TRBJ1-2; D is ambiguous. Trimming shortened V by 0 bases and J by 8 bases, and 7 bases separated the two germline ends. Per the germline V gene, CDR1 is DFQATT and CDR2 is SNEGSKA (reference sequence). CDR3 size: 11 residues. The CDR3 bases are TGCAGTGCTAGAGACAGGATCGGCTACACCTTC. This encodes CSARDRIGYTF.

CDR3 sequence reads: CASTGQGVADTQYF. The CDR3, as DNA: TGTGCCAGCACCGGACAGGGGGTGGCAGATACGCAGTATTTT. The genes are TRBV6-5 and TRBJ2-3; 10 nucleotides align to TRBD1. Germline V gene lookup returns CDR1 MNHEY and CDR2 SVGAGI. The CDR3 contains 14 residues. The V segment lost 7 bases and the J segment 4 bases; nucleotides outside the gene matches: 5.

The genes are TRBV6-6 and TRBJ1-2; D gene ambiguous. CDR3 length equals 12 residues. Per the germline V gene, CDR1 is MNHNY and CDR2 is SVGAGI (reference sequence). Deletions cut 6 bases from V and 1 base from J, with 6 bases between. Here the CDR3 reads CASSNINYGYTF. DNA of the CDR3: TGTGCCAGCAGCAACATTAACTATGGCTACACCTTC.

The genes are TRBV9 and TRBJ1-6; D unresolved. Looked up from germline, CDR1 is SGDLS and CDR2 is YYNGEE. The CDR3 has 13 residues. Trimming cost V 0 bases and J 9 bases, with 7 bases left between them. CDR3 bases: TGTGCCAGCAGCGTAGATTCGGTTTCACCCCTCCACTTT. It encodes CASSVDSVSPLHF.

This chain connects TRBV21-1 to TRBJ2-7; no DNA check was done on the table's D call, TRBD2. TRBV21-1 is a pseudogene. The CDR3 sequence is 16 residues long. This chain's CDR3 is CASSNLPTGSRDEQYF. For the CDR3, the DNA is TGTGCCAGCAGCAACCTCCCCACCGGGAGCAGGGACGAGCAGTACTTC.

V is TRBV11-1 and J is TRBJ2-7; TRBD2 might be the D (6 bases). Trimming cost V 4 bases and J 9 bases, with 13 bases left between them. CDR1 and CDR2 (germline): SGHAT, FQDESV (reference sequence). This CDR3 has 12 residues. CDR3 nucleotide sequence: TGTGCCAGCAGCTACCCCGGGACTTTGCAGTACTTC. As protein: CASSYPGTLQYF.

This rearrangement joins TRBV5-4 to TRBJ1-4; maybe TRBD1 (5 bases). The CDR3 has 18 residues. Trimming left V 2 bases short and J 5 bases short, with 22 bases between. Germline V CDR1 and CDR2: SGHNT, YYREEE (reference sequence). In DNA, the CDR3 is TGTGCCAGCAGCTTTTCCGTGGCGTCAGACAGCATAAATGAAAAACTGTTTTTT. The encoded protein is CASSFSVASDSINEKLFF. The entire variable domain, with the rest obtained from reference TRBV5-4 and TRBJ1-4, is as follows: ETGVTQSPTHLIKTRGQQVTLRCSSQSGHNTVSWYQQALGQGPQFIFQYYREEENGRGNFPPRFSGLQFPNYSSELNVNALELDDSALYLCASSFSVASDSINEKLFFGSGTQLSVL.

This chain links TRBV14 with TRBJ1-1; D possibly corresponds to TRBD1 (6 bases). The germline V gene has CDR1 SGHDN and CDR2 FVKESK. V gave up 2 bases and J gave up 0 bases, with 7 bases separating them. CDR3 size: 14 residues. CDR3: CASSQWGLNTEAFF. As DNA, the CDR3 is TGTGCCAGCAGCCAATGGGGGCTGAACACTGAAGCTTTCTTT. Looking up the rest from reference TRBV14 and TRBJ1-1 gives the full variable domain: EAGVTQFPSHSVIEKGQTVTLRCDPISGHDNLYWYRRVMGKEIKFLLHFVKESKQDESGMPNNRFLAERTGGTYSTLKVQPAELEDSGVYFCASSQWGLNTEAFFGQGTRLTVV.

The rearrangement links TRBV4-2 to TRBJ1-2, with D unclear. The CDR3 covers 13 residues. Germline lookup yields CDR1 LGHNA and CDR2 YNFKEQ. Deletions cut 0 bases from V and 8 bases from J, with 10 bases between. The CDR3 spells CASSQDREGGYTF. CDR3 DNA: TGTGCCAGCAGCCAAGATCGGGAGGGAGGCTACACCTTC.

The V and J genes are TRBV28 and TRBJ2-1; 8 bases match TRBD2. Germline CDR1 is MDHEN and CDR2 is SYDVKM. The CDR3 is 15 amino acids. The V segment lost 2 bases and the J segment 2 bases; nucleotides outside the gene matches: 2. The CDR3 loop reads CASSLGRGAYNEQFF. Here the CDR3 DNA reads TGTGCCAGCAGTTTAGGGCGGGGGGCCTACAATGAGCAGTTCTTC.

This CDR3 is CASSLLEGGETQYF. CDR3 sequence (DNA): TGTGCCAGCAGCTTACTGGAGGGAGGAGAGACCCAGTACTTC. V usage is TRBV7-8 and J usage is TRBJ2-5, with D perhaps TRBD2 (6 bases). CDR1 SGHVS and CDR2 FQNEAQ come from the germline V gene. Trimming removed 2 bases at V and 4 bases at J, with 11 bases between. The CDR3 runs 14 residues.

In DNA, the CDR3 is TGTGCCTGGGCATCAGGGACAGGACACTATGGCTACACCTTC. It translates to CAWASGTGHYGYTF. The V and J genes are TRBV30 and TRBJ1-2; 8 nucleotides match TRBD1. The CDR3 runs 14 residues. Germline CDR1 GTSNPN, CDR2 SVGIG (reference sequence). J was trimmed by 3 bases and V by 5 bases; bases with no gene match: 8.

The V call is TRBV7-3, the J call TRBJ2-1; 11 bases line up with TRBD2. V shed 1 base and J 4 bases; nucleotides not matched to a gene: 6. This CDR3 is 17 amino acids long. Germline-derived CDR1 and CDR2 are SGHTA and FQGTGA. The DNA for the CDR3 is TGTGCCAGCAGCTTAATGTCTAGCGGGGGGAGTTACAATGAGCAGTTCTTC. The encoded protein is CASSLMSSGGSYNEQFF. Combining the CDR3 with reference TRBV7-3 and TRBJ2-1 gives the whole variable domain GAGVSQTPSNKVTEKGKYVELRCDPISGHTALYWYRQSLGQGPEFLIYFQGTGAADDSGLPNDRFFAVRPEGSVSTLKIQRTERGDSAVYLCASSLMSSGGSYNEQFFGPGTRLTVL.

The chain employs TRBV12-1 and TRBJ1-5. TRBV12-1 is a listed pseudogene. This CDR3 region has 14 residues. The CDR3 loop is CASSAGASNQPQHF. The CDR3, as DNA: TGTGCCAGCAGCGCGGGGGCTAGCAATCAGCCCCAGCATTTT.

This chain links TRBV4-2 with TRBJ2-7; 12 bases match TRBD1. CDR1 is LGHNA, CDR2 YNFKEQ, per germline. V lost 2 bases to trimming and J lost 6 bases; unmatched junction nucleotides: 8. This CDR3 contains 16 residues. The CDR3 DNA sequence: TGTGCCAGCAGCCAACCCGGGTGGGACAGGGGGCGCGAGCAGTACTTC. The encoded protein is CASSQPGWDRGREQYF.

The chain has TRBV5-4 and TRBJ1-1; TRBD1 agrees at 11 bases. From germline, CDR1 is SGHNT and CDR2 YYREEE (reference sequence). This CDR3 has 13 amino acids. The V and J ends lost 4 bases and 10 bases, in that order; junction bases with no gene match: 6. Here the CDR3 DNA reads TGTGCCAGCAGCGGCCGGGACAGGGGGACAGCTTTCTTT. It translates to CASSGRDRGTAFF.

The chain has TRBV19 and TRBJ1-2; 8 bases map to TRBD1. V trimming: 6 bases; J trimming: 6 bases; junction bases outside the gene matches: 15. The CDR3 spans 16 residues. The germline gives CDR1 LNHDA, CDR2 SQIVND (reference sequence). This CDR3 is CASSGSAGTGANGYTF. The CDR3 bases are TGTGCCAGTAGCGGAAGCGCCGGGACAGGTGCTAATGGCTACACCTTC.

This chain joins TRBV27 and TRBJ1-5, with a possible D match to TRBD1 (5 bases). Trimming took off 5 bases at V and 5 bases at J, with 10 bases between the two ends. CDR3 length: 13 amino acids. Germline-derived CDR1 and CDR2 are MNHEY and SMNVEV (reference sequence). CDR3 DNA sequence: TGTGCCAGCAGTCTCACGGGGGATCAGCCCCAGCATTTT. Translating gives CASSLTGDQPQHF.

This chain links TRBV18 with TRBJ2-4; D may be TRBD2 (6 bases). V was shortened by 2 bases and J by 3 bases, with 11 bases between the two germline ends. Germline CDR1 KGHSH, CDR2 LQKENI. The CDR3 is 15 residues long. The DNA for the CDR3 is TGTGCCAGCTCACCAGCGGGGTCCGGCAAAAACATTCAGTACTTC. This sequence encodes CASSPAGSGKNIQYF.

The gene calls are TRBV9 and TRBJ2-1; TRBD2 matches at 13 bases. The trim removed 1 base at V and 5 bases at J, leaving 3 bases unmatched. The germline gives CDR1 SGDLS, CDR2 YYNGEE. The CDR3 has 16 residues. CDR3 nucleotides: TGTGCCAGCAGCGTAAGAACTAGCGGGGGGGACAATGAGCAGTTCTTC. Translated, it gives CASSVRTSGGDNEQFF.